The present TCR beta chain was sequenced within a study of T cell repertoires in cytomegalovirus infection. Study in general: An indication of both CMV infection and matching HLA type came from public TCR beta signatures. Study-wide results and caveats: People with CMV and the relevant HLA were identified by cumulative public TCR beta family frequency. HLA-C-restricted CMV clonotypes gave the most frequent clonotype in two of eight donors.

The V end was cut by 3 bases, the J end by 3 bases, with 4 bases between. This CDR3 is built from 12 residues. Germline V gene sequence: CDR1 SGHVS, CDR2 FNYEAQ. This clonotype appeared many times. Its specificity is unknown. Each CDR3 protein gets one entry after TCRdb re-called the reads with MiXCR. Seen here are hundreds of thousands of distinct CDR3 sequences, more than 20% observed once, and the top ten hold 7% to 9%. This receptor was identified in a human donor in good health (CMV status not recorded). Some clones in this sample may be carry-over from other donors' samples. The sample consisted of CD8+ T cells from PBMCs. The chain joins TRBV7-6 to TRBJ2-3, with D hard to call. This CDR3 is CASSFMTDTQYF. Written as DNA, the CDR3 is TGTGCCAGCAGCTTTATGACAGATACGCAGTATTTT. Together with reference TRBV7-6 and TRBJ2-3, the CDR3 gives the full variable domain: GAGVSQSPRYKVTKRGQDVALRCDPISGHVSLYWYRQALGQGPEFLTYFNYEAQQDKSGLPNDRFSAERPEGSISTLTIQRTEQRDSAMYRCASSFMTDTQYFGPGTRLTVL.